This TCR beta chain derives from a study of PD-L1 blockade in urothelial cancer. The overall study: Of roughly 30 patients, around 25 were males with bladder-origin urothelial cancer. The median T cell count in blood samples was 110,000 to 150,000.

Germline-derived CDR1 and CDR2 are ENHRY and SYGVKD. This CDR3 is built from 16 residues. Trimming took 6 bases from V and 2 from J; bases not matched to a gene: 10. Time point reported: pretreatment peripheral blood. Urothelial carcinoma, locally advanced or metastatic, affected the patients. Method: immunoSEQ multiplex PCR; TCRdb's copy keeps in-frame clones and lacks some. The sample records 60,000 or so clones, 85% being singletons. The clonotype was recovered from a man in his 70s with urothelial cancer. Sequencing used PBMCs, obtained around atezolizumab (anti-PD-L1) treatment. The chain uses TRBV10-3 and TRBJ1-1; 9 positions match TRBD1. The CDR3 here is CAISARPGQGNTEAFF. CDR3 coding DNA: TGTGCCATCAGCGCAAGACCGGGACAGGGAAACACTGAAGCTTTCTTT.